The clone carrying this T cell receptor (beta chain) came up many times. Its antigen remains unidentified. Unique molecular identifiers were used in preparing the TCRbeta library. Each CDR3 protein gets one entry after TCRdb re-called the PCR reads with MiXCR. The sample has 200,000 to 250,000 distinct CDR3 sequences, less than 9% seen once. This record comes from a study of T-cell reconstitution after alpha-beta-depleted transplantation in children. Study results and caveats: About two months after transplant, alpha-beta T cells reportedly came from several hundred expanded graft clones.

The germline V gene encodes CDR1 SGHVS and CDR2 FQNEAQ. This CDR3 contains 16 residues. V gave up 2 bases and J gave up 5 bases, with 15 bases separating them. This sequence originates from a male patient aged 5 to 17 who had a stem cell transplant for acute lymphoblastic leukemia, so the T cells may come from the graft donor. Here the sequenced sample was PBMCs, mostly from graft donor cells, taken 180 days after TCRalphabeta/CD19-depleted stem cell transplant. The V and J genes are TRBV7-8 and TRBJ2-2, with a tentative D call TRBD1 (5 bases). The CDR3 nucleotides read TGTGCCAGCAGCTTACAAAACAGGATAATGACCGGGGAGCTGTTTTTT. This sequence encodes CASSLQNRIMTGELFF.